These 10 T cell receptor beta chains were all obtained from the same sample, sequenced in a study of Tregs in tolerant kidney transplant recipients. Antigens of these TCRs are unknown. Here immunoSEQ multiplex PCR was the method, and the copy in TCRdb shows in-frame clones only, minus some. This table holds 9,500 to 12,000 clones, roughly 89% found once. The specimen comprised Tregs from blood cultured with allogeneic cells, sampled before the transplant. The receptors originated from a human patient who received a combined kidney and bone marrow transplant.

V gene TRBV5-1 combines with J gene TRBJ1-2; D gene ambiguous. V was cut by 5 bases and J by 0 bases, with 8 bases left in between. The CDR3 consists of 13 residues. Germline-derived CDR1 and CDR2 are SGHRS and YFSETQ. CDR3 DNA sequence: TGCGCCAGCAGTGCGAACGCTAACTATGGCTACACCTTC. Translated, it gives CASSANANYGYTF.

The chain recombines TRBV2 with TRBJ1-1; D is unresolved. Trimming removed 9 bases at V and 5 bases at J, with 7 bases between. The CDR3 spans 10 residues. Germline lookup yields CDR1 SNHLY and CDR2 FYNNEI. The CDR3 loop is CASQATEAFF. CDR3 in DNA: TGTGCCAGTCAGGCGACTGAAGCTTTCTTT.

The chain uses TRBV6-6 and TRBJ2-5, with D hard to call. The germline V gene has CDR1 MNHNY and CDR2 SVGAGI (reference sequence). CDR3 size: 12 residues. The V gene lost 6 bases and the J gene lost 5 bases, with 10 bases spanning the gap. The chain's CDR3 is CASSPAGETQYF. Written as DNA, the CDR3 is TGTGCCAGCAGCCCCGCTGGGGAGACCCAGTACTTC.

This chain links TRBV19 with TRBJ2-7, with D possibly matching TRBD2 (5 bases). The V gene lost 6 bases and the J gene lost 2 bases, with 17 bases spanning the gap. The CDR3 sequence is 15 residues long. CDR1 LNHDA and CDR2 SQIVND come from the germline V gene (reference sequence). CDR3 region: CASRVRAGGTYEQYF. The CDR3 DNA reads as TGTGCCAGTAGGGTGAGGGCAGGAGGTACCTACGAGCAGTACTTC.

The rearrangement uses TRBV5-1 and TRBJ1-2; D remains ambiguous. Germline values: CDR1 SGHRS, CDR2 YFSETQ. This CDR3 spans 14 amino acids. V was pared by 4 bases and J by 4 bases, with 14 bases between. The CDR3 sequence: CASSPNAGVYGYTF. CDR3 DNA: TGCGCCAGCAGCCCAAACGCCGGGGTCTATGGCTACACCTTC.

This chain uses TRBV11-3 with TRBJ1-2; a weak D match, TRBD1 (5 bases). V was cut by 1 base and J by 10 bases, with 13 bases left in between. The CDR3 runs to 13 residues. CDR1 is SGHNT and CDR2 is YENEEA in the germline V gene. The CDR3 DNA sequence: TGTGCCAGCAGCTTAGGCGGACACCGTAACTACACCTTC. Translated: CASSLGGHRNYTF. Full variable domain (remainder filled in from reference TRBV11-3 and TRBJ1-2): EAGVVQSPRYKIIEKKQPVAFWCNPISGHNTLYWYLQNLGQGPELLIRYENEEAVDDSQLPKDRFSAERLKGVDSTLKIQPAELGDSAVYLCASSLGGHRNYTFGSGTRLTVV.

CDR3 nucleotide sequence: TGTGCCAGCTCACCCACACCCGGCACAGATACGCAGTATTTT. As protein: CASSPTPGTDTQYF. This chain joins TRBV18 and TRBJ2-3, with D hard to call. V lost 3 bases and J 1 base, leaving 8 bases between the germline ends. CDR1 and CDR2 from the germline V gene are KGHSH and LQKENI. The CDR3 extends over 14 amino acids.

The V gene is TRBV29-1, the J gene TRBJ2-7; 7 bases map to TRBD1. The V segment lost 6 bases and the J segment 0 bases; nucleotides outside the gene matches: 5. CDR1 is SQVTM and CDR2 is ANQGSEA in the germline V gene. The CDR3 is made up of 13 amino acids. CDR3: CSVTQGSSYEQYF. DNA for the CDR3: TGCAGCGTCACACAGGGGTCCTCCTACGAGCAGTACTTC.

The CDR3 DNA reads TGTGCCAGCAGCTACTTAGGGTACAATGAGCAGTTCTTC. The encoded protein is CASSYLGYNEQFF. The genes are TRBV7-2 and TRBJ2-1; the D is unclear. The CDR3 runs 13 residues. Trimming cost V 4 bases and J 4 bases, with 8 bases left between them. CDR1 is SGHTA, CDR2 FQGNSA, per germline.

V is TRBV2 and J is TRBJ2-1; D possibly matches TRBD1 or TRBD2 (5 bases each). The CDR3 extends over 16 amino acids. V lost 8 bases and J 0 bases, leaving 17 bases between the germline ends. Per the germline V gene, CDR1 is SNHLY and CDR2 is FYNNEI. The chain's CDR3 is CASRGGGPSSYNEQFF. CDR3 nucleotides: TGTGCCAGCCGGGGTGGGGGACCTAGCTCCTACAATGAGCAGTTCTTC.